One sample yielded the 2 T cell receptor beta chains listed below, sequenced in a study of cytomegalovirus exposure and HLA in healthy donors. The method was immunoSEQ multiplex PCR; TCRdb's version includes in-frame clones alone and lacks a portion of them. The sample has 150,000 to 200,000 clones, less than 90% seen once; the top ten hold 4.5% to 7%. Sequencing was carried out using PBMCs. The receptors derive from a woman aged 25 to 39 in good health and CMV-seronegative.

The V gene is TRBV2, the J gene TRBJ1-1; D not certain. Per germline, CDR1 SNHLY and CDR2 FYNNEI. CDR3 size: 11 residues. With 6 bases removed from V and 0 bases from J, the gap between germline ends came to 2 bases. The chain's CDR3 is CASSLNTEAFF. The CDR3 DNA sequence: TGTGCCAGCAGCTTGAACACTGAAGCTTTCTTT.

The V and J genes are TRBV19 and TRBJ2-1, with 8 bases fitting TRBD1. V lost 6 bases and J lost 3; bases outside the gene matches: 10. The CDR3 is 16 residues long. Germline values: CDR1 LNHDA, CDR2 SQIVND (reference sequence). CDR3 coding DNA: TGTGCCAGTAGCCCCAGGGGGCGGGGAGACTACAATGAGCAGTTCTTC. This gives the protein CASSPRGRGDYNEQFF.